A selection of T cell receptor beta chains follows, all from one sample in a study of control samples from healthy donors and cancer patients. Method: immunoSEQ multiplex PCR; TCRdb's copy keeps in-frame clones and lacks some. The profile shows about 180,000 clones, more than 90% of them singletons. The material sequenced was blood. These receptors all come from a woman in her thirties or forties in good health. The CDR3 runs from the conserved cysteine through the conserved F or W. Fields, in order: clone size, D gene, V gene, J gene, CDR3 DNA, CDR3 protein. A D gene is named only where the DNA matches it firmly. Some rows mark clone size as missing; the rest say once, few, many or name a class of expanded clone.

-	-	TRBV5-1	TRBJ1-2	TGCGCCAGCAGCTCCTCCCATTCAACGACCTATGGCTACACCTTC	CASSSSHSTTYGYTF
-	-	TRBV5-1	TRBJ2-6	TGCGCCAGCAGCTTGGGCAGGGCTGGGGCCAACGTCCTGACTTTT	CASSLGRAGANVLTF
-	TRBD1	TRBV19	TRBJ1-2	TGTGCCAGTAGTCAAGGCACAGGGGGTTTGACCGGCTACACCTTC	CASSQGTGGLTGYTF
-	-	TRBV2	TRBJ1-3	TGTGCCAGCAGTGGGGGAGGTGTGTCCTCTGGAAACACCATATATTTT	CASSGGGVSSGNTIYF
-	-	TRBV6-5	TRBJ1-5	TGTGCCAGCAGTTACGGTCGCAATCAGCCCCAGCATTTT	CASSYGRNQPQHF
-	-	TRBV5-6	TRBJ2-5	TGTGCCAGCAGCTTACAGAACCAAGAGACCCAGTACTTC	CASSLQNQETQYF
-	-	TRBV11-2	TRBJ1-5	TGTGCCAGCAGCTCCAATAGCAATCAGCCCCAGCATTTT	CASSSNSNQPQHF
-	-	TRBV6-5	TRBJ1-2	TGTGCCAGCAAGGACAGTGTGCTAGCTAACTATGGCTACACCTTC	CASKDSVLANYGYTF
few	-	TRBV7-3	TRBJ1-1	TGTGCCAGCAGCAAATACGGGGGAGCGCTGAACACTGAAGCTTTCTTT	CASSKYGGALNTEAFF
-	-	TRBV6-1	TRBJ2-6	TGTGCCAGCAGTGCCTTAGGTCCGAGCGGGGCCAACGTCCTGACTTTC	CASSALGPSGANVLTF
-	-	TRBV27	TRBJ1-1	TGTGCCACCCAGAGGGGGAGGGGAACTGAAGCTTTCTTT	CATQRGRGTEAFF
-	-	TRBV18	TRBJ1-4	TGTGCCAGCTCCAAGGGCCAACAGGACCTGTTTTTT	CASSKGQQDLFF
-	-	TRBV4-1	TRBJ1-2	TGCGCCAGCAGCCAACAGAGCACCAGGGGAATCAGCTATGGCTACACCTTC	CASSQQSTRGISYGYTF
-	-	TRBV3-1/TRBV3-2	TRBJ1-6	TGTGCCAGCAGTGGGACCTCTAATTCACCCCTCCACTTT	CASSGTSNSPLHF
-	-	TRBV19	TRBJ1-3	TGTGCCAGTAGTATAAGCGGACAGAGATCTGGAAACACCATATATTTT	CASSISGQRSGNTIYF
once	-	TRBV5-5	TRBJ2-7	TGTGCCAGCAGCTTGGCCAATTACGAGCAGTACTTC	CASSLANYEQYF
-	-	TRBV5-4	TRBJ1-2	TGTGCCAGCAGCGCGACAGATTTTCATGGCTACACCTTC	CASSATDFHGYTF
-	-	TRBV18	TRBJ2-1	TGTGCCAGCCAACCGGGCCCTTGGGATGAGCAGTTCTTC	CASQPGPWDEQFF
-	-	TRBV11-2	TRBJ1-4	TGTGCCAGCAGCTCGACCCGGGTAGAAAAACTGTTTTTT	CASSSTRVEKLFF
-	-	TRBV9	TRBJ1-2	TGTGCCAGCAGCCCCCAGAGGGTCGGGAACTATGGCTACACCTTC	CASSPQRVGNYGYTF
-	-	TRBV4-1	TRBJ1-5	TGCGCCAGCAGCCAAGGAATAGGCGGCAATCAGCCCCAGCATTTT	CASSQGIGGNQPQHF
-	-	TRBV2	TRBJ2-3	TGTGCCAGCAGTGGGGCTAGCGCCGCTCGACAGCAGTATTTT	CASSGASAARQQYF
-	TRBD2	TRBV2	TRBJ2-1	TGTGCCAGCAGGGATAGCGGGTTCTACAATGAGCAGTTCTTC	CASRDSGFYNEQFF
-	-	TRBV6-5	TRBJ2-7	TGTGCCAGCAGACAGGGTGCGTCGTTCGAGCAGTACTTC	CASRQGASFEQYF
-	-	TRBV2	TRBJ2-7	TGTGCCAGCAGTGAAAGGCAGATGTACGACGAGCAGTACTTC	CASSERQMYDEQYF
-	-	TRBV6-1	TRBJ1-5	TGTGCCAGCACAGAACAGGGCTTGGGTCAGCCCCAGCATTTT	CASTEQGLGQPQHF
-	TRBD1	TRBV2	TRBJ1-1	TGTGCCAGCAGCCCGTGGGACAGGGAAACTGAAGCTTTCTTT	CASSPWDRETEAFF
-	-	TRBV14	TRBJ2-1	TGTGCCAGCAGCCAAGATACGGGTGGTGAGCAGTTCTTC	CASSQDTGGEQFF
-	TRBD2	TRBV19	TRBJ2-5	TGTGCCAGTAGTATACTCCCGGGGGGCCAAGAGACCCAGTACTTC	CASSILPGGQETQYF
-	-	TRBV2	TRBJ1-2	TGTGCCAGCAGTGAAATTCGGGGGGCTCGTTATGGCTACACCTTC	CASSEIRGARYGYTF
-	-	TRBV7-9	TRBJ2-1	TGTGCCAGCAACCTAGCAAGGAATGAGCAGTTCTTC	CASNLARNEQFF
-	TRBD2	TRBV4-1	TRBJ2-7	TGCGCCAGCAGCCAAGTTCCTAGCGGGGCCTTGAGCTCCTACGAGCAGTACTTC	CASSQVPSGALSSYEQYF
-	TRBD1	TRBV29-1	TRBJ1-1	TGCAGCGTTGGTAATACAGGGGGTAGAACTGAAGCTTTCTTT	CSVGNTGGRTEAFF
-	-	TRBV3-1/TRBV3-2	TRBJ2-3	TGTGCCAGCAGCCGACTAGCAGATACGCAGTATTTT	CASSRLADTQYF
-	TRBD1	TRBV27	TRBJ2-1	TGTGCCAGCACCGAGGACAGGGGTAGCCACAATGAGCAGTTCTTC	CASTEDRGSHNEQFF
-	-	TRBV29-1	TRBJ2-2	TGCAGCGTTGAAGGGCGGGCCACCGGGGAGCTGTTTTTT	CSVEGRATGELFF
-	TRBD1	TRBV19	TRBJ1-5	TGTGCCAGTAGGGTGGACAGGTATAGCAATCAGCCCCAGCATTTT	CASRVDRYSNQPQHF
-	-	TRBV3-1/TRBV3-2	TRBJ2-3	TGTGCCAGCAGCCAAGCGGTCAGGAGCACAGATACGCAGTATTTT	CASSQAVRSTDTQYF
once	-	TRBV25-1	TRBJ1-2	TGTGCCAGCAGTGACACCAACTATGGCTACACCTTC	CASSDTNYGYTF
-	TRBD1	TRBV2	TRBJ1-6	TGTGCCAGCACCGGGACAGGGGGCGCATCCTCACCCCTCCACTTT	CASTGTGGASSPLHF
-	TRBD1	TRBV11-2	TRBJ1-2	TGTGCCAGCAGCCCGGGGACAGTTCGACACTATGGCTACACCTTC	CASSPGTVRHYGYTF
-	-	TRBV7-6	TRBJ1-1	TGTGCCAGCGGACCGGGGCTACTGAACACTGAAGCTTTCTTT	CASGPGLLNTEAFF
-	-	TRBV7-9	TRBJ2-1	TGTGCCAGCAGCTTAGCGAGGACTTCGCTCTACAATGAGCAGTTCTTC	CASSLARTSLYNEQFF
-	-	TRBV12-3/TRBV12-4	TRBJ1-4	TGTGCCAGCAGAATACAGGTATCCGAAAAACTGTTTTTT	CASRIQVSEKLFF
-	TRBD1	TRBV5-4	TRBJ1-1	TGTGCCAGCAGCACAAACAGGGGGGACACTGAAGCTTTCTTT	CASSTNRGDTEAFF
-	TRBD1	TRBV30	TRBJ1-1	TGTGCCTGGAGCTTGACAGGGGTTGTCTGTATGAACACTGAAGCTTTCTTT	CAWSLTGVVCMNTEAFF
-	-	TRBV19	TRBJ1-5	TGTGCCAGTAGTGGTAGCGTAATCCAGCATTTT	CASSGSVIQHF
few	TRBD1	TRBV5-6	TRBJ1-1	TGTGCCAGCAGCTTTGACAGGGTGAACACTGAAGCTTTCTTT	CASSFDRVNTEAFF
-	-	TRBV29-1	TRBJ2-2	TGCAGCGTTGATAAACCTAACACCGGGGAGCTGTTTTTT	CSVDKPNTGELFF
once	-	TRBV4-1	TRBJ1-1	TGCGCCAGCAGCCAAGGGTGGGGAGGGCCTGAAGCTTTCTTT	CASSQGWGGPEAFF
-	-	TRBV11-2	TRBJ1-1	TGTGCCAGCAGCTTAGTAGGGGGGAACACTGAAGCTTTCTTT	CASSLVGGNTEAFF
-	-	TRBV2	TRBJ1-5	TGTGCCAGCAGTGAGGACAGCTATAGCAATCAGCCCCAGCATTTT	CASSEDSYSNQPQHF
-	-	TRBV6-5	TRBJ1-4	TGTGCCAGCAGTTACTTAGGGGGGAATAATGAAAAACTGTTTTTT	CASSYLGGNNEKLFF
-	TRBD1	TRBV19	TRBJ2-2	TGTGCCAGTAGGAAGACAGGGAAAGACGGGGAGCTGTTTTTT	CASRKTGKDGELFF
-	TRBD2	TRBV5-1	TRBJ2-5	TGCGCCAGCAGCCTCACTAGCGGGGAAGAGACCCAGTACTTC	CASSLTSGEETQYF
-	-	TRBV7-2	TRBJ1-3	TGTGCCAGCAGCTTACGCGGAAACACCATATATTTT	CASSLRGNTIYF
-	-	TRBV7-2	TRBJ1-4	TGTGCCAGCAGCCCAGATGAAGAGTACGAAAAACTGTTTTTT	CASSPDEEYEKLFF